The rows below give T cell receptor beta chains drawn from one sample of a study of T cell responses to AZD1222 COVID-19 vaccine. Assay used: immunoSEQ multiplex PCR; TCRdb lists only in-frame clones, some missing. The sample has around 150,000 clones, 80% to 95% seen once; the top ten hold roughly 3.5%. The sequencing here drew on peripheral blood, taken 28 days after the second AZD1222 dose. All receptors come from an adult who received the AZD1222 COVID-19 vaccine. Each CDR3 is given with its conserved first and last residue. Fields, in order: D gene, V gene, clone size, J gene, CDR3 protein, CDR3 DNA. A D gene is named only where the DNA matches it firmly. Only part of the rows carry a size: once, few, many, or a class if the clone is expanded.

NA	TRBV4-3	NA	TRBJ2-7	CASSQDLASYEQYF	TGCGCCAGCAGCCAAGATCTGGCCTCCTACGAGCAGTACTTC
NA	TRBV11-2	NA	TRBJ1-5	CASSSTGSGNQPQHF	TGTGCCAGCAGTTCAACAGGTTCCGGCAATCAGCCCCAGCATTTT
NA	TRBV2	NA	TRBJ1-1	CASKSQPNTEAFF	TGTGCCAGCAAGTCCCAGCCTAACACTGAAGCTTTCTTT
TRBD1	TRBV4-3	once	TRBJ1-6	CASSRGTGGSPLHF	TGCGCCAGCAGCCGAGGGACAGGGGGTTCACCCCTCCACTTT
NA	TRBV6-5	NA	TRBJ1-1	CASSKDGMNTEAFF	TGTGCCAGCAGTAAGGACGGAATGAACACTGAAGCTTTCTTT
TRBD1	TRBV6-6	NA	TRBJ1-2	CASSSIDRGLYGYTF	TGTGCCAGCAGTTCTATCGACAGGGGCCTCTATGGCTACACCTTC
NA	TRBV7-2	once	TRBJ1-3	CASFPTTSGNTIYF	TGTGCCAGCTTTCCCACGACCTCTGGAAACACCATATATTTT
NA	TRBV6-5	once	TRBJ1-1	CASRGGGTWNTEAFF	TGTGCCAGCAGGGGTGGGGGGACTTGGAACACTGAAGCTTTCTTT
NA	TRBV6-2/TRBV6-3	NA	TRBJ2-7	CASSYGLRGIDDEQYF	TGTGCCAGCAGTTACGGGCTTAGGGGAATTGACGACGAGCAGTACTTC
NA	TRBV18	once	TRBJ2-1	CASSPRGMGVTYNEQFF	TGTGCCAGCTCACCACGAGGTATGGGGGTCACCTACAATGAGCAGTTCTTC
TRBD1	TRBV6-5	NA	TRBJ1-1	CASRTGTGGNTEAFF	TGTGCCAGCAGGACCGGGACAGGGGGTAACACTGAAGCTTTCTTT
NA	TRBV6-2/TRBV6-3	few	TRBJ1-5	CASSRTGSQPQHF	TGTGCCAGCAGCCGAACAGGGTCCCAGCCCCAGCATTTT
NA	TRBV6-6	NA	TRBJ1-2	CASTPTTSGYTF	TGTGCCAGCACCCCGACAACTAGTGGCTACACCTTC
NA	TRBV6-5	NA	TRBJ1-5	CASRFRGNQPQHF	TGTGCCAGCAGATTCAGGGGCAATCAGCCCCAGCATTTT
TRBD2	TRBV27	NA	TRBJ2-3	CASRIRLAGGPMGTDTQYF	TGTGCCAGCAGGATAAGGCTAGCGGGAGGGCCTATGGGAACAGATACGCAGTATTTT
TRBD1	TRBV6-5	NA	TRBJ1-1	CASTGQGLNTEAFF	TGTGCCAGCACCGGACAGGGGCTGAACACTGAAGCTTTCTTT
TRBD1	TRBV4-1	NA	TRBJ1-5	CASSPDRASNQPQHF	TGCGCCAGCAGCCCGGACAGGGCTAGCAATCAGCCCCAGCATTTT
NA	TRBV9	NA	TRBJ2-2	CASGYTGELFF	TGTGCCAGCGGTTACACCGGGGAGCTGTTTTTT
TRBD1	TRBV2	NA	TRBJ2-2	CASRGQSVNTGELFF	TGTGCCAGCAGGGGACAGTCCGTAAACACCGGGGAGCTGTTTTTT
NA	TRBV7-2	NA	TRBJ2-7	CASSLGYGYEQYF	TGTGCCAGCAGCTTAGGCTATGGGTACGAGCAGTACTTC
TRBD1	TRBV7-9	NA	TRBJ2-3	CASSLAGQGADTQYF	TGTGCCAGCAGCTTAGCGGGACAGGGGGCAGATACGCAGTATTTT
NA	TRBV2	once	TRBJ2-7	CASSEDRILEQYF	TGTGCCAGCAGTGAGGACCGTATACTTGAGCAGTACTTC
TRBD1	TRBV5-1	NA	TRBJ1-1	CASSGDREGGTEAFF	TGCGCCAGCAGCGGAGACAGGGAGGGGGGTACTGAAGCTTTCTTT
NA	TRBV28	NA	TRBJ2-7	CASSSGTLSSYEQYF	TGTGCCAGCAGTTCCGGGACACTTAGCTCCTACGAGCAGTACTTC
NA	TRBV9	NA	TRBJ1-1	CASGGGTGGFGKNTEAFF	TGTGCCAGCGGGGGAGGGACGGGAGGATTTGGGAAGAACACTGAAGCTTTCTTT
NA	TRBV11-3	NA	TRBJ1-1	CASSSGTRGGEAFF	TGTGCCAGCAGCTCGGGGACCCGCGGAGGTGAAGCTTTCTTT
NA	TRBV7-9	NA	TRBJ1-1	CVIGSEGEAFF	TGTGTAATAGGATCGGAAGGGGAAGCTTTCTTT
TRBD1	TRBV27	NA	TRBJ1-2	CASSTRTGGNYGYTF	TGTGCCAGCAGTACTCGGACAGGGGGTAACTATGGCTACACCTTC
NA	TRBV30	NA	TRBJ2-7	CAWSKRSYEQYF	TGTGCCTGGAGTAAGCGGTCCTACGAGCAGTACTTC
NA	TRBV7-8	NA	TRBJ1-3	CASSLPSGNTIYF	TGTGCCAGCAGCTTACCCTCTGGAAACACCATATATTTT
NA	TRBV30	NA	TRBJ1-5	CAWSAGSQKHF	TGTGCCTGGAGTGCGGGATCGCAGAAGCATTTT
NA	TRBV4-1	NA	TRBJ1-2	CASSQDFLGTALNGYTF	TGCGCCAGCAGCCAAGATTTCCTAGGGACGGCCTTGAACGGCTACACCTTC
NA	TRBV27	NA	TRBJ1-6	CASSFFSSPLHF	TGTGCCAGCAGTTTTTTTAGCTCACCCCTCCACTTT
TRBD2	TRBV18	NA	TRBJ2-1	CASSPLSRGSVNEQFF	TGTGCCAGCTCACCTTTGAGTCGCGGGAGCGTGAATGAGCAGTTCTTC
TRBD1	TRBV9	NA	TRBJ1-4	CASTRTGDSEKLFF	TGTGCCAGCACCCGAACAGGGGATAGTGAAAAACTGTTTTTT
NA	TRBV7-9	NA	TRBJ1-1	CASSQGRLSINTEAFF	TGTGCCAGCAGCCAGGGACGGCTTAGCATCAACACTGAAGCTTTCTTT
NA	TRBV9	NA	TRBJ2-1	CASAGNEQFF	TGTGCCAGCGCTGGGAATGAGCAGTTCTTC
NA	TRBV28	once	TRBJ1-2	CASRGAANYGYTF	TGTGCCAGTCGGGGGGCAGCGAACTATGGCTACACCTTC
TRBD2	TRBV5-4	NA	TRBJ2-7	CASSLAGAFHSYEQYF	TGTGCCAGCAGCTTAGCGGGAGCGTTTCACTCCTACGAGCAGTACTTC
NA	TRBV30	once	TRBJ1-3	CAWSRATRTGNTIYF	TGTGCCTGGAGTCGGGCGACCAGAACTGGAAACACCATATATTTT
NA	TRBV7-2	few	TRBJ2-1	CASSRDYGNNEQFF	TGTGCCAGCAGCAGGGATTACGGTAACAATGAGCAGTTCTTC
NA	TRBV12-3/TRBV12-4	once	TRBJ2-1	CASSFSFNEQFF	TGTGCCAGCAGTTTCTCTTTCAATGAGCAGTTCTTC
NA	TRBV19	once	TRBJ1-5	CASSMVQDNQPQHF	TGTGCCAGTAGTATGGTACAGGATAATCAGCCCCAGCATTTT
NA	TRBV7-2	NA	TRBJ2-1	CASSLAQVIYNEQFF	TGTGCCAGCAGCTTAGCACAGGTAATCTACAATGAGCAGTTCTTC